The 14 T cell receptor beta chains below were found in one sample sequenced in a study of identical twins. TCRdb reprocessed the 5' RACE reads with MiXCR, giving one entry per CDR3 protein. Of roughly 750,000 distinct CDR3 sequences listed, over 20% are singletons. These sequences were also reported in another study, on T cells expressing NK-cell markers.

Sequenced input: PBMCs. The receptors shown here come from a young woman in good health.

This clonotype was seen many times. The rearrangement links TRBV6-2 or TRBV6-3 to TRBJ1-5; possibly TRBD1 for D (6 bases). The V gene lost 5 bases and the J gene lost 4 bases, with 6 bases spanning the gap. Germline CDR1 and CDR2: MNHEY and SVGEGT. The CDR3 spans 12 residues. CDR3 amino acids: CASSRGNQPQHF. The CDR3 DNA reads TGTGCCAGCAGTAGGGGGAATCAGCCCCAGCATTTT.

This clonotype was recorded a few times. The CDR3 DNA sequence: TGCAGTGCCCAGCAGGGATTCGACCGGGAAAAACTGTTTTTT. It translates to CSAQQGFDREKLFF. This sequence joins TRBV20-1 and TRBJ1-4; tentatively, D is TRBD1 (5 bases). The CDR3 is 14 residues long. The V and J ends lost 6 bases and 8 bases respectively, with 19 bases between them. The germline V gene encodes CDR1 DFQATT and CDR2 SNEGSKA (reference sequence).

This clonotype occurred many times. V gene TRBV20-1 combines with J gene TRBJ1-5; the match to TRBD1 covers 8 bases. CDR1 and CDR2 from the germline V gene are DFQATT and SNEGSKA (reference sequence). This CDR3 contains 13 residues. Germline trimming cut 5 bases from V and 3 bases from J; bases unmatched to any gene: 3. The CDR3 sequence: CSAGDRLNQPQHF. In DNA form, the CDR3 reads TGCAGTGCTGGGGACAGGCTCAATCAGCCCCAGCATTTT.

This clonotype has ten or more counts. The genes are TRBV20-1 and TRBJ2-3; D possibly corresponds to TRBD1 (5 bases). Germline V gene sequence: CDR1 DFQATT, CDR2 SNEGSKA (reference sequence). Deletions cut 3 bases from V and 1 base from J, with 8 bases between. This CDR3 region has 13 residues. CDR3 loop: CSARVGGTDTQYF. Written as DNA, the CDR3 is TGCAGTGCTAGGGTAGGGGGCACAGATACGCAGTATTTT.

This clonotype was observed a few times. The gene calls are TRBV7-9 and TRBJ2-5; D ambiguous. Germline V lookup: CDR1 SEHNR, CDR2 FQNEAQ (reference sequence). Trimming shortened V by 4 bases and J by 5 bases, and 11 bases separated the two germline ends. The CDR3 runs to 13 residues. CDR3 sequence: CASSSGAEETQYF. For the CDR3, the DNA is TGTGCCAGCAGCTCAGGAGCAGAGGAGACCCAGTACTTC.

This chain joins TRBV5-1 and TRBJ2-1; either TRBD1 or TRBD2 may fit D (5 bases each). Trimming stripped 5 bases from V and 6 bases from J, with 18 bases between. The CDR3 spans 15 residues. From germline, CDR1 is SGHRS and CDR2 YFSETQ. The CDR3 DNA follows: TGCGCCAGCAGAGGGACCGGAGGTTCACTCAATGAGCAGTTCTTC. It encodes CASRGTGGSLNEQFF.

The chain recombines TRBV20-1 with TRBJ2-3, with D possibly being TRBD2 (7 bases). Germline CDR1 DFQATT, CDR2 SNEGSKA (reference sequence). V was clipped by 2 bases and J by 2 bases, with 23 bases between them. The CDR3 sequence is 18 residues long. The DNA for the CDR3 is TGCAGTGCTAGAAACAGGGAGGGGGTTTATCGAAACACAGATACGCAGTATTTT. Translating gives CSARNREGVYRNTDTQYF.

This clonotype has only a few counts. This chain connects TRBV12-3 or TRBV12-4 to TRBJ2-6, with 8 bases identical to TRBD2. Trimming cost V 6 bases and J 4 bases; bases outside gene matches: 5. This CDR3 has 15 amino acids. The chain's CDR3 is CASSPGGRGANVLTF. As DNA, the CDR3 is TGTGCCAGCAGCCCGGGAGGGAGAGGGGCCAACGTCCTGACTTTC.

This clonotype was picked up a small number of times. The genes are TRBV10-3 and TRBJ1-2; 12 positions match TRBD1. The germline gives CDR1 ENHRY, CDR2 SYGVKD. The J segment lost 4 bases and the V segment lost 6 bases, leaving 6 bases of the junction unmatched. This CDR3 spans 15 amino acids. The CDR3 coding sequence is TGTGCCATCAGATCCGGGACAGGGGGCTTCTATGGCTACACCTTC. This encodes CAIRSGTGGFYGYTF.

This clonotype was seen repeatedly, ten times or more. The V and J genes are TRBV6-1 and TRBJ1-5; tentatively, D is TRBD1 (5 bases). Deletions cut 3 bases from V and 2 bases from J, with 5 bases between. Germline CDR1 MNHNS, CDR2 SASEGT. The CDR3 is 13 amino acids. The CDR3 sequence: CASSDRGNQPQHF. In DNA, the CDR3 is TGTGCCAGCAGTGACAGGGGCAATCAGCCCCAGCATTTT.

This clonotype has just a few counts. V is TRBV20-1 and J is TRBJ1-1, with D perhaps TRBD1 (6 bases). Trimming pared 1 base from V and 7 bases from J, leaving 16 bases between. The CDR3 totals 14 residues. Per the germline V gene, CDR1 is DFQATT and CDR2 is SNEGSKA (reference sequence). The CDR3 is CSARGGRGGFEAFF. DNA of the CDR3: TGCAGTGCTAGAGGGGGAAGAGGGGGTTTTGAAGCTTTCTTT.

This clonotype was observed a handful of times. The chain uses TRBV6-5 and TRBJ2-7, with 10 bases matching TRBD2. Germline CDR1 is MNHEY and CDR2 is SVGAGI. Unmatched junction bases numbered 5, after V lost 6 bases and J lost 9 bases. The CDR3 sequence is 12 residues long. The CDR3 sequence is CASRVSSGRQYF. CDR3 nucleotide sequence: TGTGCCAGCAGAGTATCTAGCGGGAGGCAGTACTTC.

Here the CDR3 reads CASSWRDGRSTDTQYF. CDR3 DNA sequence: TGTGCCAGTAGTTGGAGGGACGGACGAAGCACAGATACGCAGTATTTT. The V gene is TRBV19, the J gene TRBJ2-3, with a possible D match to TRBD2 (6 bases). The CDR3 is 16 amino acids. The V end lost 5 bases, the J end lost 0 bases, and 15 bases lay between the germline ends. The germline V gene has CDR1 LNHDA and CDR2 SQIVND (reference sequence).

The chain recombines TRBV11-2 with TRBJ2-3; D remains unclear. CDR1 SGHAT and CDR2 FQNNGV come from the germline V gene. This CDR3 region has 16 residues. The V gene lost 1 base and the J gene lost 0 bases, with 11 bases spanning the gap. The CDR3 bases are TGTGCCAGCAGCTTAGGGTGGCGGCCTAGCACAGATACGCAGTATTTT. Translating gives CASSLGWRPSTDTQYF.